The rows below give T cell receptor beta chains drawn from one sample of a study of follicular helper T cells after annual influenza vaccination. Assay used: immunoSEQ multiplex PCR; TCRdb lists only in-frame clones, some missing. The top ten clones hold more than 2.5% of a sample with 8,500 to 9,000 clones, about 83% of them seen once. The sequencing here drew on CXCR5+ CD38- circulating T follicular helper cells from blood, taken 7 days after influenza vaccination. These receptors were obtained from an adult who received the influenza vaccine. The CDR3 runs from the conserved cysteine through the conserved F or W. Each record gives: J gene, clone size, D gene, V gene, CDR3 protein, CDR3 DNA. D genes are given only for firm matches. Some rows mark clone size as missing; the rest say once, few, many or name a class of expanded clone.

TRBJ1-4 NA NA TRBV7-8 CASSSLGVNEKLFF TGTGCCAGCAGCTCGCTCGGGGTTAATGAAAAACTGTTTTTT
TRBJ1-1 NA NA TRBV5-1 CASSLTTMNTEAFF TGCGCCAGCAGCTTGACAACTATGAACACTGAAGCTTTCTTT
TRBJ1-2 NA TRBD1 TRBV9 CASSAGGTAGESYGYTF TGTGCCAGCAGCGCAGGTGGGACAGCCGGAGAGAGCTATGGCTACACCTTC
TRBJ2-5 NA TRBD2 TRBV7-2 CASSLVASGGQETQYF TGTGCCAGCAGCTTGGTCGCTAGCGGGGGCCAAGAGACCCAGTACTTC
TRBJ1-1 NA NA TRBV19 CASRDRFQNTEAFF TGTGCCAGTAGGGACCGGTTTCAGAACACTGAAGCTTTCTTT
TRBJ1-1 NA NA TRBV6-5 CASSHRKGNEAFF TGTGCCAGCAGCCACCGGAAGGGGAATGAAGCTTTCTTT
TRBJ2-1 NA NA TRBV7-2 CASSFGTPSYNEQFF TGTGCCAGCAGCTTCGGGACACCGAGCTACAATGAGCAGTTCTTC
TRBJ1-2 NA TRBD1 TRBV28 CASTQGGAHYGYTF TGTGCCAGCACCCAGGGGGGGGCCCACTATGGCTACACCTTC
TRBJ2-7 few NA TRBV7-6 CASSLGADTYEQYF TGTGCCAGCAGCTTAGGAGCAGATACCTACGAGCAGTACTTC
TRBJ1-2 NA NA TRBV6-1 CAAVGWDGYTF TGTGCCGCAGTGGGATGGGATGGCTACACCTTC
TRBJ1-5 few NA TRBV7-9 CASSLWTNQPQHF TGTGCCAGCAGCTTATGGACGAATCAGCCCCAGCATTTT
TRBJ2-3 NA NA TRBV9 CASSGGDGQFTDTQYF TGTGCCAGCAGCGGGGGGGACGGACAATTCACAGATACGCAGTATTTT
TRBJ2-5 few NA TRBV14 CASSQRKEAGETQYF TGTGCCAGCAGCCAAAGGAAGGAGGCTGGAGAGACCCAGTACTTC
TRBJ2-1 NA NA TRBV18 CASSPTGEQFF TGTGCCAGCTCACCAACCGGTGAGCAGTTCTTC
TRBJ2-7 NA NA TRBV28 CASSLTYEQYF TGTGCCAGCAGCCTCACCTACGAGCAGTACTTC
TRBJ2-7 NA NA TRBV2 CASRNNLLFYEQYF TGTGCCAGCAGAAATAACCTCCTCTTCTACGAGCAGTACTTC
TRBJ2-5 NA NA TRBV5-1 CASTEGLETQYF TGCGCCAGCACGGAGGGCCTTGAGACCCAGTACTTC
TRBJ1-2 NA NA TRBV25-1 CASSESVGGIGGYTF TGTGCCAGCAGTGAATCGGTGGGGGGAATTGGTGGCTACACCTTC
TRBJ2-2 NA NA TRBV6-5 CASRGMSGTGELFF TGTGCCAGCAGGGGAATGTCGGGCACCGGGGAGCTGTTTTTT
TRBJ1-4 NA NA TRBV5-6 CASSLISGSEKLFF TGTGCCAGCAGCTTAATATCCGGCTCTGAAAAACTGTTTTTT
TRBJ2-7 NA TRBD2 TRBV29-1 CSVVGTSGNRGEQYF TGCAGCGTTGTAGGGACTAGCGGAAACCGAGGGGAGCAGTACTTC
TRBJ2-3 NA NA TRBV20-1 CSARDPPTQYF TGCAGTGCTAGAGATCCCCCTACGCAGTATTTT
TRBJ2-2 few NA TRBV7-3 CASSGDLNTGELFF TGTGCCAGCAGCGGGGACTTAAACACCGGGGAGCTGTTTTTT
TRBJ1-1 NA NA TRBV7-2 CASSSQTDTEAFF TGTGCCAGCAGCTCCCAGACAGACACTGAAGCTTTCTTT
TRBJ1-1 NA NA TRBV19 CASSAVGGRTEAFF TGTGCCAGTAGTGCGGTAGGGGGGAGAACTGAAGCTTTCTTT